What follows are 15 T cell receptor beta chains derived from one specimen sequenced in a study of read filtering for tumor transcriptome and immune sequencing. From about 400 ng of RNA, a library with molecular barcoded alpha/delta and beta/gamma adaptors was made. TCRdb re-called the reads through MiXCR, storing one row per CDR3 protein. The sample holds approximately 59,000 distinct CDR3 sequences, more than 9% seen once. The source material was a population of CD138-negative cells sorted from bone marrow. The receptors stem from a donor at least 40 years old with multiple myeloma.

This clonotype was seen at least ten times. An end of the junction differs from the germline gene, which may be a read error. This chain links TRBV24-1 with TRBJ2-1; 9 positions match TRBD1. The CDR3 covers 14 residues. Germline CDR1 is KGHDR and CDR2 is SFDVKD. This chain's CDR3 is CATSALDRGGEQFF. The CDR3 coding sequence is TGTGCCACCAGTGCTTTGGACAGGGGAGGTGAGCAGTTCTTC.

This clonotype was detected ten times or more. A much larger clone sits a single nucleotide away, making a read error possible. The final CDR3 position lacks the conserved phenylalanine or tryptophan, pointing to a likely read error. This sequence joins TRBV7-7 and TRBJ2-1, with D possibly being TRBD2 (6 bases). Germline V gene sequence: CDR1 SSHAT, CDR2 FNYEAQ (reference sequence). CDR3 length: 15 residues. The CDR3 sequence: CASSPTRGAENEQFS. The CDR3 DNA reads TGTGCTAGCAGCCCCACCCGCGGGGCGGAGAATGAGCAGTTCTCC.

This clonotype was seen at least ten times. The chain employs TRBV11-2 and TRBJ2-5, with D maybe TRBD1 (5 bases). Per the germline V gene, CDR1 is SGHAT and CDR2 is FQNNGV. This CDR3 has 16 amino acids. The V and J ends lost 1 base and 1 base respectively, with 13 bases between them. The CDR3 nucleotides read TGTGCCAGCAGCTTAGTAGGTGGGGCCGTCCAAGAGACCCAGTACTTC. Amino acid sequence: CASSLVGGAVQETQYF.

About this clonotype: The missing conserved phenylalanine or tryptophan at the end of this CDR3 makes a read error likely. The chain employs TRBV19 and TRBJ2-5, with no clear D. The CDR3 is 15 amino acids. With 1 base removed from V and 2 bases from J, the gap between germline ends came to 11 bases. Germline lookup yields CDR1 LNHDA and CDR2 SQIVND (reference sequence). CDR3: CASSIVGATQETQYS. The CDR3, as DNA: TGTGCCAGTAGTATAGTCGGAGCCACTCAAGAGACCCAGTACTCC.

About this clonotype itself: A clone one base away is much larger, so this may be a read error. The gene calls are TRBV2 and TRBJ2-2; the D gene could be TRBD1 or TRBD2 (5 bases each). Germline V lookup: CDR1 SNHLY, CDR2 FYNNEI. The CDR3 is 14 residues long. CDR3 sequence reads: CASSETAVTGELLF. The CDR3 coding sequence is TGTGCCAGCAGTGAGACAGCGGTCACCGGGGAGCTGCTTTTT.

This clonotype has a count of ten or more. This chain joins TRBV20-1 and TRBJ2-5; tentatively, D is TRBD1 (6 bases). V lost 3 bases, J lost 2 bases, and 13 bases lay in between. Germline loops: CDR1 DFQATT, CDR2 SNEGSKA (reference sequence). The CDR3 consists of 14 residues. The CDR3 spells CSARMTGVQETQYF. In DNA, the CDR3 is TGCAGTGCTAGGATGACAGGAGTTCAAGAGACCCAGTACTTC.

This clonotype showed up many times. The chain links TRBV7-3 to TRBJ2-1; TRBD2 matches 8 bases. Per the germline V gene, CDR1 is SGHTA and CDR2 is FQGTGA. Unmatched junction bases numbered 7, after V lost 5 bases and J lost 7 bases. The CDR3 has 14 residues. CDR3 nucleotides: TGTGCCAGCAGCCAACAAAGCGGGGGAAATGAGCAGTTCTTC. It codes for CASSQQSGGNEQFF.

Ten or more counts support this clonotype. The chain is built from TRBV12-3 or TRBV12-4 and TRBJ1-5; the match to TRBD1 covers 7 bases. The CDR3 has 15 amino acids. Trimming removed 4 bases from V and 7 bases from J; junction bases left unmatched: 10. The CDR3 here is CASSSGTARDQPQHF. In DNA form, the CDR3 reads TGTGCCAGCAGTTCTGGGACAGCGAGGGACCAGCCCCAGCATTTT.

This clonotype has ten or more counts. This chain connects TRBV20-1 to TRBJ1-1; possibly TRBD1 for D (5 bases). CDR3 length: 15 residues. The germline gives CDR1 DFQATT, CDR2 SNEGSKA (reference sequence). V was trimmed by 0 bases and J by 1 base, leaving 12 bases between them. The CDR3 region has the DNA TGCAGTGCTAGAGATAGGGCAGGGACGAACACTGAAGCTTTCTTT. This encodes CSARDRAGTNTEAFF.

This clonotype showed up many times. The V and J genes are TRBV5-1 and TRBJ2-3; 10 nucleotides agree with TRBD2. This CDR3 contains 14 residues. Germline assignment: CDR1 SGHRS and CDR2 YFSETQ. The V gene end was trimmed by 2 bases and the J gene end by 4 bases; junction bases not matched to a gene: 1. The CDR3 nucleotides are TGCGCCAGCAGCTTTGGACTAGCGGCAGATACGCAGTATTTT. This translates into CASSFGLAADTQYF.

This clonotype was counted at least ten times. The V gene is TRBV12-3 or TRBV12-4, the J gene TRBJ2-3; TRBD1 aligns across 11 bases. Trimming took 6 bases from V and 5 from J; bases not matched to a gene: 10. The CDR3 has 16 amino acids. CDR3 sequence reads: CASSRTDRGHEDTQYF. The CDR3 region has the DNA TGTGCCAGCAGCAGGACGGACAGGGGGCATGAAGATACGCAGTATTTT.

Many counts were recorded for this clonotype. The V gene is TRBV5-4, the J gene TRBJ2-3; 8 nucleotides align to TRBD2. The V gene end was trimmed by 4 bases and the J gene end by 6 bases; junction bases not matched to a gene: 10. The CDR3 is 15 residues long. Germline V lookup: CDR1 SGHNT, CDR2 YYREEE (reference sequence). The CDR3 DNA is TGTGCCAGCAGCGATTCCCGGGGGGGCCCGGATACGCAGTATTTT. Residues: CASSDSRGGPDTQYF.

V and J are TRBV5-1 and TRBJ2-7; TRBD2 matches 7 bases. Trimming took 4 bases from V and 2 from J; bases not matched to a gene: 18. Germline assignment: CDR1 SGHRS and CDR2 YFSETQ. The CDR3 length is 18 residues. DNA for the CDR3: TGCGCCAGCAGCCACCTCAACAGGACGGGCGGGAGCACCTACGAGCAGTACTTC. The encoded protein is CASSHLNRTGGSTYEQYF. Full variable domain (missing parts from reference TRBV5-1 and TRBJ2-7): KAGVTQTPRYLIKTRGQQVTLSCSPISGHRSVSWYQQTPGQGLQFLFEYFSETQRNKGNFPGRFSGRQFSNSRSEMNVSTLELGDSALYLCASSHLNRTGGSTYEQYFGPGTRLTVT.

This clonotype was observed at least ten times. The chain carries TRBV28 and TRBJ2-7, with 8 bases aligning to TRBD2. The CDR3 spans 15 residues. The J segment lost 3 bases and the V segment lost 6 bases, leaving 10 bases of the junction unmatched. CDR1 is MDHEN, CDR2 SYDVKM, per germline. The chain's CDR3 is CASSSGGGLIYEQYF. As DNA, the CDR3 is TGTGCCAGCAGCTCCGGCGGGGGGCTTATCTACGAGCAGTACTTC.

This clonotype was observed many times. The chain recombines TRBV3-1 with TRBJ1-2; D gene ambiguous. Trimming stripped 3 bases from V and 2 bases from J, with 7 bases between. The CDR3 is 13 amino acids. Germline CDR1 and CDR2: LGHDT and YNNKEL (reference sequence). The CDR3 loop is CASSQANNYGYTF. As DNA, the CDR3 is TGTGCCAGCAGCCAGGCTAACAACTATGGCTACACCTTC.